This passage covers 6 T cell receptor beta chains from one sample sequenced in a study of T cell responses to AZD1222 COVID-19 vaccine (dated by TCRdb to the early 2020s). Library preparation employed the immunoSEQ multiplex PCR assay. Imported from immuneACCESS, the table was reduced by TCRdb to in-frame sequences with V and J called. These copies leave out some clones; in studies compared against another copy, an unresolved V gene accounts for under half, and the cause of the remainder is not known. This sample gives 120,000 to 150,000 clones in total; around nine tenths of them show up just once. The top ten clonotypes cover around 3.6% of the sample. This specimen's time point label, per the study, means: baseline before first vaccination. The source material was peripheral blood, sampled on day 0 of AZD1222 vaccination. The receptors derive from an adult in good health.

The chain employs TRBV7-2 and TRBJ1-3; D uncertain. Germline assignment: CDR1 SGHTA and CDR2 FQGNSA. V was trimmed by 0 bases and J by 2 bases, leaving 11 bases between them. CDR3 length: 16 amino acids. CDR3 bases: TGTGCCAGCAGCTTAGCGGGCTCAAGAGCTGGAAACACCATATATTTT. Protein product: CASSLAGSRAGNTIYF.

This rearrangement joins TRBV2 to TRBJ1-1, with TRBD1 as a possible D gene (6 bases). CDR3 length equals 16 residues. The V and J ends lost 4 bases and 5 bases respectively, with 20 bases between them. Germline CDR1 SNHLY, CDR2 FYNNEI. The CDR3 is CASSGSPQGLTTEAFF. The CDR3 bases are TGTGCCAGCAGTGGCTCCCCTCAGGGGTTGACGACTGAAGCTTTCTTT.

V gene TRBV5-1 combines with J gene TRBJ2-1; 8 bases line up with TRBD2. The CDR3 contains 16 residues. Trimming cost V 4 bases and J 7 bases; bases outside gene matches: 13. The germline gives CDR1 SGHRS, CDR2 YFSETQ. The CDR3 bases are TGCGCCAGCAGCATCCTAGCGGGCCCACAAGGGAATGAGCAGTTCTTC. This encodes CASSILAGPQGNEQFF.

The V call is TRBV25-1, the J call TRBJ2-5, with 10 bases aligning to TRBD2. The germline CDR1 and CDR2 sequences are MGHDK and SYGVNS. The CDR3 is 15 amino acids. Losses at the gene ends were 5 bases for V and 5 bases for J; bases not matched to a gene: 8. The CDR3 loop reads CASSRTSGVGETQYF. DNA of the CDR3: TGTGCCAGCAGTAGAACTAGCGGGGTGGGGGAGACCCAGTACTTC.

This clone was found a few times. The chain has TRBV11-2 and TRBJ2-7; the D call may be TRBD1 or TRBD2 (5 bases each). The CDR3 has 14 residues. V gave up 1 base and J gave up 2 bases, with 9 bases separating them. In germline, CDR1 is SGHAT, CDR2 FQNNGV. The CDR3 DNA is TGTGCCAGCAGCTTAGCCTGGGGACCCTACGAGCAGTACTTC. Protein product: CASSLAWGPYEQYF.

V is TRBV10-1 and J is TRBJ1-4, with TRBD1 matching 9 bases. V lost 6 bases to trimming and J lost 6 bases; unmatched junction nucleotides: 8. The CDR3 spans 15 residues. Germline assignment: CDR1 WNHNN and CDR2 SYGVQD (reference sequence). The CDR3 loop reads CASRHRQGVDEKLFF. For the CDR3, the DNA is TGCGCCAGCAGGCACAGACAGGGGGTTGATGAAAAACTGTTTTTT.